These T cell receptor beta chains were read from a single sample in a study of metastatic and nonmetastatic thyroid tumors. TCRdb used MiXCR to call clones anew from the PCR reads. Of approximately 17,000 clones in the sample, 27% were seen once. The specimen sequenced was adjacent normal tissue. The receptors here all came from a female donor with papillary thyroid cancer or a benign thyroid nodule (not recorded which). Some clones in this sample may be carry-over from other donors' samples. Each CDR3 is given with its conserved first and last residue. The order of the fields is CDR3 protein, CDR3 DNA, J gene, V gene, clone size, D gene. D genes are given only for firm matches. Clone size is stated in some rows and not others, as once, few, many or a class when expanded.

cdr3_aa: CASTISVSYEQYF
cdr3_nt: TGTGCCAGCACAATATCCGTTTCCTACGAGCAGTACTTC
j_call: TRBJ2-7
v_call: TRBV11-2
clone_size: -
d_call: -

cdr3_aa: CASSSKGGSTDTQYF
cdr3_nt: TGTGCCAGCAGCTCCAAGGGAGGTAGCACAGATACGCAGTATTTT
j_call: TRBJ2-3
v_call: TRBV5-6
clone_size: medium-sized
d_call: -

cdr3_aa: CASGPRTGSMLFSEAFF
cdr3_nt: TGTGCCAGTGGCCCACGGACAGGGTCCATGTTGTTCTCTGAAGCTTTCTTT
j_call: TRBJ1-1
v_call: TRBV19
clone_size: medium-sized
d_call: TRBD1

cdr3_aa: CASSPPGGSRFAFF
cdr3_nt: TGTGCCAGCAGTCCCCCCGGAGGGTCAAGGTTTGCTTTCTTT
j_call: TRBJ1-1
v_call: TRBV28
clone_size: -
d_call: -

cdr3_aa: CASSYGLWSGGAGEQFF
cdr3_nt: TGTGCCAGCAGTTACGGCCTGTGGAGCGGCGGGGCCGGTGAGCAGTTCTTC
j_call: TRBJ2-1
v_call: TRBV6-2/TRBV6-3
clone_size: -
d_call: -

cdr3_aa: CASTPTRLDEQFF
cdr3_nt: TGTGCCAGCACCCCAACCCGGTTGGATGAGCAGTTCTTC
j_call: TRBJ2-1
v_call: TRBV12-3/TRBV12-4
clone_size: -
d_call: -

cdr3_aa: CASRLDRSNTGELFF
cdr3_nt: TGTGCCAGCAGACTGGACAGGTCGAACACCGGGGAGCTGTTTTTT
j_call: TRBJ2-2
v_call: TRBV6-1
clone_size: few
d_call: TRBD1

cdr3_aa: CASSHGLAGEIGELFF
cdr3_nt: TGTGCCAGCAGTCATGGACTAGCGGGAGAAATCGGGGAGCTGTTTTTT
j_call: TRBJ2-2
v_call: TRBV12-3/TRBV12-4
clone_size: -
d_call: TRBD2

cdr3_aa: CASKSNSLNTEAFF
cdr3_nt: TGTGCCAGTAAGTCCAACAGTCTGAACACTGAAGCTTTCTTT
j_call: TRBJ1-1
v_call: TRBV19
clone_size: -
d_call: -

cdr3_aa: CASTLKETQYF
cdr3_nt: TGTGCCAGCACTTTGAAGGAGACCCAGTACTTC
j_call: TRBJ2-5
v_call: TRBV2
clone_size: few
d_call: -

cdr3_aa: CASSLGGGGTEAFF
cdr3_nt: TGTGCCAGCAGTTTGGGGGGGGGCGGCACTGAAGCTTTCTTT
j_call: TRBJ1-1
v_call: TRBV27
clone_size: few
d_call: -

cdr3_aa: CATSSKGGEEKAFF
cdr3_nt: TGTGCCACCAGCAGCAAGGGGGGGGAGGAAAAAGCTTTCTTT
j_call: TRBJ1-1
v_call: TRBV15
clone_size: -
d_call: -

cdr3_aa: CASSGSGLRDEQFF
cdr3_nt: TGTGCCAGCAGCGGTAGCGGTCTGAGAGATGAGCAGTTCTTC
j_call: TRBJ2-1
v_call: TRBV9
clone_size: medium-sized
d_call: -

cdr3_aa: CASSLSTLEQYF
cdr3_nt: TGTGCCAGCAGCCTCTCGACCCTCGAGCAGTACTTC
j_call: TRBJ2-7
v_call: TRBV28
clone_size: few
d_call: -

cdr3_aa: CASSERGGSSYEQYF
cdr3_nt: TGTGCCAGCAGTGAACGAGGGGGTTCCTCCTACGAGCAGTACTTC
j_call: TRBJ2-7
v_call: TRBV6-1
clone_size: few
d_call: -

cdr3_aa: CSAVGQATYEQYF
cdr3_nt: TGCAGTGCTGTCGGACAGGCTACCTACGAGCAGTACTTC
j_call: TRBJ2-7
v_call: TRBV20-1
clone_size: few
d_call: TRBD1

cdr3_aa: CASTATGGEQYF
cdr3_nt: TGTGCCAGCACTGCGACAGGGGGCGAGCAGTACTTC
j_call: TRBJ2-7
v_call: TRBV11-2
clone_size: -
d_call: TRBD1

cdr3_aa: CASSRTSGAIGEQFF
cdr3_nt: TGTGCCAGCAGTAGGACTAGCGGCGCGATCGGTGAGCAGTTCTTC
j_call: TRBJ2-1
v_call: TRBV27
clone_size: few
d_call: TRBD2

cdr3_aa: CASSNGLAGVYNEQFF
cdr3_nt: TGTGCCAGTAGTAACGGGCTAGCGGGAGTGTACAATGAGCAGTTCTTC
j_call: TRBJ2-1
v_call: TRBV19
clone_size: -
d_call: TRBD2

cdr3_aa: CASSETRGNGYTF
cdr3_nt: TGTGCCAGCAGTGAGACCAGGGGTAACGGCTACACCTTC
j_call: TRBJ1-2
v_call: TRBV2
clone_size: -
d_call: -